A single sample is the source of the 15 T cell receptor beta chains below, sequenced in a study of blood T cell repertoires in COVID-19. Assay: immunoSEQ multiplex PCR; the TCRdb copy retains only in-frame clones and omits some. Among some 20,000 clones, over 75% were seen once, and the ten largest hold 3.8%. The sequenced sample consisted of peripheral blood. All receptors derive from a man in his forties or fifties with active COVID-19.

The gene calls are TRBV5-5 and TRBJ2-7; possible D gene TRBD1, 6 bases. Per the germline V gene, CDR1 is SGHKS and CDR2 is YYEKEE (reference sequence). This CDR3 is built from 13 residues. The V gene lost 5 bases and the J gene lost 3 bases, with 12 bases spanning the gap. CDR3 in DNA: TGTGCCAGCAGACCCGGGACACGCTACGAGCAGTACTTC. This translates into CASRPGTRYEQYF.

This clone has just one count. J is TRBJ2-7 and V is TRBV5-5; D is perhaps TRBD1 (6 bases). Looked up from germline, CDR1 is SGHKS and CDR2 is YYEKEE (reference sequence). V was trimmed by 2 bases and J by 0 bases, leaving 18 bases between them. The CDR3 is made up of 17 amino acids. The CDR3 spells CASSFLPGHGSSYEQYF. CDR3 in DNA: TGTGCCAGCAGCTTTTTACCGGGACACGGAAGCTCCTACGAGCAGTACTTC.

This clone was counted a single time. The V call is TRBV27, the J call TRBJ1-1; 12 nucleotides match TRBD1. The CDR3 contains 17 residues. The V gene end was trimmed by 2 bases and the J gene end by 2 bases; junction bases not matched to a gene: 6. The germline CDR1 and CDR2 sequences are MNHEY and SMNVEV (reference sequence). CDR3 sequence (DNA): TGTGCCAGCAGTTTAGGGGACAGGGGGCCCCGAAACACTGAAGCTTTCTTT. This encodes CASSLGDRGPRNTEAFF.

J is TRBJ1-1 and V is TRBV7-9; D is possibly TRBD1 (5 bases). CDR3 length: 12 residues. Trimming removed 4 bases at V and 7 bases at J, with 10 bases between. Germline V gives CDR1 SEHNR, CDR2 FQNEAQ (reference sequence). The CDR3 protein is CASSSYQGEAFF. CDR3 sequence (DNA): TGTGCCAGCAGCTCCTACCAGGGTGAAGCTTTCTTT. Complete variable domain (other parts from reference TRBV7-9 and TRBJ1-1): DTGVSQNPRHKITKRGQNVTFRCDPISEHNRLYWYRQTLGQGPEFLTYFQNEAQLEKSRLLSDRFSAERPKGSFSTLEIQRTEQGDSAMYLCASSSYQGEAFFGQGTRLTVV.

The V call is TRBV9, the J call TRBJ1-3; D not certain. This CDR3 is 15 amino acids long. Germline CDR1 SGDLS, CDR2 YYNGEE. V was cut by 0 bases and J by 3 bases, with 10 bases left in between. CDR3 coding DNA: TGTGCCAGCAGCGTAGGGGGAGTAGGTGGAAACACCATATATTTT. It is translated as CASSVGGVGGNTIYF.

The CDR3 sequence is CASSYGDRTYEQYF. The CDR3 DNA is TGTGCCAGCAGTTACGGGGACAGGACCTACGAGCAGTACTTC. The rearrangement uses TRBV6-6 and TRBJ2-7, with 8 bases fitting TRBD1. CDR3 size: 14 residues. Germline CDR1 reads MNHNY; CDR2 reads SVGAGI (reference sequence). J was trimmed by 2 bases and V by 2 bases; bases with no gene match: 2.

The chain carries TRBV5-1 and TRBJ1-2; TRBD1 matches at 9 bases. The CDR3 extends over 15 amino acids. Germline V gene sequence: CDR1 SGHRS, CDR2 YFSETQ. J gave up 8 bases and V 0 bases, and 8 bases lay outside the gene matches. The CDR3 region has the DNA TGCGCCAGCAGCTTGGGGGGACAGGGACCGCCCGGCTACACCTTC. This translates into CASSLGGQGPPGYTF.

The chain is built from TRBV6-6 and TRBJ2-2; 9 positions agree with TRBD1. The trim removed 2 bases at V and 6 bases at J, leaving 4 bases unmatched. Germline lookup yields CDR1 MNHNY and CDR2 SVGAGI (reference sequence). The CDR3 consists of 15 residues. The CDR3 protein is CASSYGTGRPGELFF. DNA of the CDR3: TGTGCCAGCAGTTACGGGACAGGGCGTCCCGGGGAGCTGTTTTTT.

The gene calls are TRBV18 and TRBJ1-1; 7 bases agree with TRBD1. CDR3 size: 15 residues. Unmatched junction bases numbered 3, after V lost 1 base and J lost 1 base. The germline CDR1 and CDR2 sequences are KGHSH and LQKENI. The CDR3 nucleotides are TGTGCCAGCTCACCACAGCAGGGGGGGAACACTGAAGCTTTCTTT. It specifies CASSPQQGGNTEAFF. The full variable domain, its missing parts supplied by reference TRBV18 and TRBJ1-1, is NAGVMQNPRHLVRRRGQEARLRCSPMKGHSHVYWYRQLPEEGLKFMVYLQKENIIDESGMPKERFSAEFPKEGPSILRIQQVVRGDSAAYFCASSPQQGGNTEAFFGQGTRLTVV.

The V call is TRBV13, the J call TRBJ1-4, with TRBD1 identical over 7 bases. The CDR3 covers 14 residues. Germline assignment: CDR1 PRHDT and CDR2 FYEKMQ (reference sequence). The V gene end was trimmed by 5 bases and the J gene end by 4 bases; junction bases not matched to a gene: 4. CDR3 sequence (DNA): TGTGCCAGCAGCCTCAGGGGGAATAATGAAAAACTGTTTTTT. Translated: CASSLRGNNEKLFF.

This clone was counted a few times. V gene TRBV11-2 combines with J gene TRBJ1-2, with D uncertain. V lost 5 bases and J lost 5, with 18 bases in between. Germline CDR1 and CDR2: SGHAT and FQNNGV. The CDR3 has 15 amino acids. For the CDR3, the DNA is TGTGCCAGCAGCGCTTGGACTCGACAACTTTATGGCTACACCTTC. Residues: CASSAWTRQLYGYTF.

The rearrangement joins TRBV2 to TRBJ2-5, with D perhaps TRBD2 (5 bases). Germline V lookup: CDR1 SNHLY, CDR2 FYNNEI. Trimming cost V 5 bases and J 4 bases, with 11 bases left between them. This CDR3 is 13 amino acids long. CDR3 coding DNA: TGTGCCAGCAGTAGCCCTGGAGGAGAGACCCAGTACTTC. It is translated as CASSSPGGETQYF.

The gene calls are TRBV2 and TRBJ2-7; 9 bases map to TRBD1. The V segment lost 7 bases and the J segment 8 bases; nucleotides outside the gene matches: 15. This CDR3 is 15 amino acids long. Per the germline V gene, CDR1 is SNHLY and CDR2 is FYNNEI. The CDR3 coding sequence is TGTGCCAGCACCCTATCCGGGACAGGGCCTGAGAAGCAGTACTTC. Its protein product is CASTLSGTGPEKQYF.

CDR3 sequence: CAISRDSNYGYTF. CDR3 nucleotides: TGTGCCATCAGCCGGGACAGTAACTATGGCTACACCTTC. The chain combines TRBV10-3 with TRBJ1-2, with 7 positions matching TRBD1. V lost 6 bases, J lost 1 base, and 2 bases stayed unmatched. The CDR3 length is 13 residues. Germline values: CDR1 ENHRY, CDR2 SYGVKD.

The chain uses TRBV7-2 and TRBJ1-1; D not resolved. The germline V gene encodes CDR1 SGHTA and CDR2 FQGNSA. The CDR3 runs 14 residues. The ends were cut back, 1 base at V and 1 base at J, with 7 bases in the middle. The CDR3 DNA is TGTGCCAGCAGCTTAGACGGGTGGAACACTGAAGCTTTCTTT. The encoded protein is CASSLDGWNTEAFF. The entire variable domain, with the rest obtained from reference TRBV7-2 and TRBJ1-1, is as follows: GAGVSQSPSNKVTEKGKDVELRCDPISGHTALYWYRQSLGQGLEFLIYFQGNSAPDKSGLPSDRFSAERTGGSVSTLTIQRTQQEDSAVYLCASSLDGWNTEAFFGQGTRLTVV.